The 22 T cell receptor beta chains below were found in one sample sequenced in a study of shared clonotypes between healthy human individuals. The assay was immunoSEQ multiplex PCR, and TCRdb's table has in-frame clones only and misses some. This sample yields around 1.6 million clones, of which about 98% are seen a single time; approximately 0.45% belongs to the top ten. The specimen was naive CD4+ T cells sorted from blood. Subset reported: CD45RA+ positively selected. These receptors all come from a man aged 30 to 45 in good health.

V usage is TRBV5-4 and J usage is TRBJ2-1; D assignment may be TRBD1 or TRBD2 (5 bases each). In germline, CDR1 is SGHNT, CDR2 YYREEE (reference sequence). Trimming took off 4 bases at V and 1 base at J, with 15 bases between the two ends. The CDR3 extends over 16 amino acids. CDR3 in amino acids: CASSLRPRGSYNEQFF. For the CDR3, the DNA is TGTGCCAGCAGCCTCCGTCCGAGGGGTTCCTACAATGAGCAGTTCTTC.

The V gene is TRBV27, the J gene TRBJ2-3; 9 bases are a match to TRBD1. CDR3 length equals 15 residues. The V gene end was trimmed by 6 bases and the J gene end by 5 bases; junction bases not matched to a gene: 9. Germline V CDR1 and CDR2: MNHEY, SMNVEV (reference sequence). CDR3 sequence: CASRITGGGGDTQYF. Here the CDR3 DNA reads TGTGCCAGCAGAATTACAGGGGGCGGAGGAGATACGCAGTATTTT.

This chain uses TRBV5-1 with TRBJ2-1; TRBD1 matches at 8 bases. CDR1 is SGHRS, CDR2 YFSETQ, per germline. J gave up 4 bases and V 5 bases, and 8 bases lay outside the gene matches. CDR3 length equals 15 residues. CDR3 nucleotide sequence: TGCGCCAGCAGTTACCGGGACAGGAAATACAATGAGCAGTTCTTC. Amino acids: CASSYRDRKYNEQFF.

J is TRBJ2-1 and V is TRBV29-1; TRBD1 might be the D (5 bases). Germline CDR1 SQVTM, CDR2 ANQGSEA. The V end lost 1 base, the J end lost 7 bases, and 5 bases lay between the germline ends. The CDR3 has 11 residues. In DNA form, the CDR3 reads TGCAGCGTTGAAGCAGGGAATGAGCAGTTCTTC. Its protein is CSVEAGNEQFF.

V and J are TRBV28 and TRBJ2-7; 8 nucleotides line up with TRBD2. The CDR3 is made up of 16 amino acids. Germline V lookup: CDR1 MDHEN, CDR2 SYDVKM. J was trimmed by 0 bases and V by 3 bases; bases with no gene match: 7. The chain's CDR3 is CASSFMSGSLSYEQYF. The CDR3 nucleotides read TGTGCCAGCAGTTTCATGAGCGGGAGCCTCTCCTACGAGCAGTACTTC.

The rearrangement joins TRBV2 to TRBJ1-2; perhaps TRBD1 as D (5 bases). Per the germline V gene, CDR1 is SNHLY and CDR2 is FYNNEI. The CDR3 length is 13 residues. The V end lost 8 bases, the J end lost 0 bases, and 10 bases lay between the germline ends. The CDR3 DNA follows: TGTGCCAGCTTCTACAGGTCTAACTATGGCTACACCTTC. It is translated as CASFYRSNYGYTF.

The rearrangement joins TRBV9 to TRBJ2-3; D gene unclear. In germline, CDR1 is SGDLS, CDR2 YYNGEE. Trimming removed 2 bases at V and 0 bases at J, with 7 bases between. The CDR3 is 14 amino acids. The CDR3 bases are TGTGCCAGCAGCGTTGATGCGAGCACAGATACGCAGTATTTT. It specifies CASSVDASTDTQYF.

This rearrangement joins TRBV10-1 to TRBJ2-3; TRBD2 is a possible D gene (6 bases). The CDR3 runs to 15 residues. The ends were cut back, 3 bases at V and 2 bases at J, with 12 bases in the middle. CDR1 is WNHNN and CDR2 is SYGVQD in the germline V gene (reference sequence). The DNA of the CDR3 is TGCGCCAGCAGTGACCTAGCGAGTTCCACAGATACGCAGTATTTT. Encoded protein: CASSDLASSTDTQYF.

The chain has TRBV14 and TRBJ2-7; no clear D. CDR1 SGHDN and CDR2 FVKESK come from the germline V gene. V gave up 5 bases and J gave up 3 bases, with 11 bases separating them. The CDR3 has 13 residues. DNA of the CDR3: TGTGCCAGCAGCTATCAAGGCGGCTACGAGCAGTACTTC. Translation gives CASSYQGGYEQYF. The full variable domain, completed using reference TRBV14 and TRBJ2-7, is EAGVTQFPSHSVIEKGQTVTLRCDPISGHDNLYWYRRVMGKEIKFLLHFVKESKQDESGMPNNRFLAERTGGTYSTLKVQPAELEDSGVYFCASSYQGGYEQYFGPGTRLTVT.

The CDR3 reads CASSQGRDHRYEQYF. In DNA, the CDR3 is TGCGCCAGCAGCCAAGGCCGGGACCACCGCTACGAGCAGTACTTC. The gene calls are TRBV4-3 and TRBJ2-7, with D possibly being TRBD1 or TRBD2 (5 bases each). Germline CDR1 LGHNA, CDR2 YSLEER. V was trimmed by 1 base and J by 3 bases, leaving 13 bases between them. The CDR3 runs 15 residues.

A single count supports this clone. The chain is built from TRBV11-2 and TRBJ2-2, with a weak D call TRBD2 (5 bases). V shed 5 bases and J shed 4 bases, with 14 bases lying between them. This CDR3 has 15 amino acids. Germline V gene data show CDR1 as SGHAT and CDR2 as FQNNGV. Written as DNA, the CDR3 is TGTGCCAGCAGCGCCACACTAGGAATCACCGGGGAGCTGTTTTTT. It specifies CASSATLGITGELFF.

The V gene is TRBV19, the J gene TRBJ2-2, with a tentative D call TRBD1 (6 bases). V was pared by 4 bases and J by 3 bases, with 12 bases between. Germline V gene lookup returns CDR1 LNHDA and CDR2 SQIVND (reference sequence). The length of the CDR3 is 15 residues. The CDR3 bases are TGTGCCAGTAGTACCGGGACACTTTACACCGGGGAGCTGTTTTTT. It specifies CASSTGTLYTGELFF.

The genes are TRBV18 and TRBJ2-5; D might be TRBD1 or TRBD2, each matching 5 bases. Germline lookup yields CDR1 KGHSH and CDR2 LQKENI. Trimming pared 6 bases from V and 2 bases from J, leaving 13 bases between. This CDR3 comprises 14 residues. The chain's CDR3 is CASSPPGRQETQYF. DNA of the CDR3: TGTGCCAGCTCCCCTCCGGGGCGGCAAGAGACCCAGTACTTC.

This CDR3 is CASSFGLAGDGGELFF. Here the CDR3 DNA reads TGTGCCAGCAGTTTCGGCCTAGCGGGAGATGGCGGGGAGCTGTTTTTT. The chain combines TRBV27 with TRBJ2-2; 10 positions agree with TRBD2. The CDR3 sequence is 16 residues long. Looked up from germline, CDR1 is MNHEY and CDR2 is SMNVEV (reference sequence). The J segment lost 7 bases and the V segment lost 3 bases, leaving 8 bases of the junction unmatched.

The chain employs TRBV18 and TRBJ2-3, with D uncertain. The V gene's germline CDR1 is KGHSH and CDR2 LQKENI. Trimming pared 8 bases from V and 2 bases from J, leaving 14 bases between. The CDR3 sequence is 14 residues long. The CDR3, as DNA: TGTGCCAGCCTCACAAGGCAGTACACAGATACGCAGTATTTT. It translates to CASLTRQYTDTQYF.

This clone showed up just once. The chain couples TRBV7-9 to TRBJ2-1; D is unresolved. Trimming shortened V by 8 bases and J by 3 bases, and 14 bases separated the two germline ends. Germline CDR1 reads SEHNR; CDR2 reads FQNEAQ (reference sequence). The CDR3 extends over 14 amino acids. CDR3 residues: CASLFTGSYNEQFF. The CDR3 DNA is TGTGCCAGCCTCTTTACCGGAAGCTACAATGAGCAGTTCTTC.

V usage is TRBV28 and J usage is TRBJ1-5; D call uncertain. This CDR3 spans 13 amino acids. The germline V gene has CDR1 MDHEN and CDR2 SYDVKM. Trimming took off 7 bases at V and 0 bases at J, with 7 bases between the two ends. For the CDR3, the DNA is TGTGCCAGCATCAGCTATAGCAATCAGCCCCAGCATTTT. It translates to CASISYSNQPQHF.

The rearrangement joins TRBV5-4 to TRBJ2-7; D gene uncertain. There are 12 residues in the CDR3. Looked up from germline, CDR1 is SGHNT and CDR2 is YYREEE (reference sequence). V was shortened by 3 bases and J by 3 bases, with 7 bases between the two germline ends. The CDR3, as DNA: TGTGCCAGCAGCTCAGTAGGCTACGAGCAGTACTTC. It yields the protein CASSSVGYEQYF.

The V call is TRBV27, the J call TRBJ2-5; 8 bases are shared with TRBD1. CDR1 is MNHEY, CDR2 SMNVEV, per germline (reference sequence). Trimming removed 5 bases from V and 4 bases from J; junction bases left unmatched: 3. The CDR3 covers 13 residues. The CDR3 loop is CASSRTGIETQYF. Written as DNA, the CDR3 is TGTGCCAGCAGTCGGACAGGGATAGAGACCCAGTACTTC.

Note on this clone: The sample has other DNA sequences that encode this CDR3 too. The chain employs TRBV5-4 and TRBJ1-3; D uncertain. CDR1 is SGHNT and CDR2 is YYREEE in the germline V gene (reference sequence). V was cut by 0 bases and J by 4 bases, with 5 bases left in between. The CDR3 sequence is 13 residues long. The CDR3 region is CASSLDRGNTIYF. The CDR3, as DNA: TGTGCCAGCAGCTTGGATCGGGGAAACACCATATATTTT.

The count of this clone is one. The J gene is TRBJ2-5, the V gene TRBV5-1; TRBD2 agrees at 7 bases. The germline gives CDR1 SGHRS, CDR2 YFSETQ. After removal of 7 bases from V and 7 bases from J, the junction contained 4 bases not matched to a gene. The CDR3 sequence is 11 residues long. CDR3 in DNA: TGCGCCAGCGAAGGGGAGGGGACCCAGTACTTC. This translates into CASEGEGTQYF.

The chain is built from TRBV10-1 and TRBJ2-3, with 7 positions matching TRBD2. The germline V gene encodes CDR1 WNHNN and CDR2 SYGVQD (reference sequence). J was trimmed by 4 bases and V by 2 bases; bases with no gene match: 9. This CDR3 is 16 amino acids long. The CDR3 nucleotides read TGCGCCAGCAGTGAGAGCGGGACCAAACGCGCAGATACGCAGTATTTT. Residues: CASSESGTKRADTQYF.